This is a list of T cell receptor beta chains from one sample in a study of blood T cell repertoires in COVID-19. Clones were sequenced by immunoSEQ multiplex PCR, and TCRdb holds only the in-frame ones, with some missing. The sample lists around 120,000 clones; over 70% were seen once. Input material: peripheral blood. These TCRs come from a woman in her 70s with acute or convalescent COVID-19. The CDR3 runs from the conserved cysteine through the conserved F or W. D genes are given only for firm matches. Expanded clones get a size class; other rows say once, few or many, or leave the size out.

cdr3_aa cdr3_nt d_call j_call v_call clone_size
CASSFGGDTEAFF TGTGCCAGCAGCTTCGGGGGAGACACTGAAGCTTTCTTT . TRBJ1-1 TRBV7-9 .
CASSRRTGRGTEAFF TGTGCCAGCAGTCGTCGGACAGGGCGGGGAACTGAAGCTTTCTTT TRBD1 TRBJ1-1 TRBV6-2/TRBV6-3 .
CATSMHGQGAEKLFF TGTGCCACCAGCATGCACGGTCAGGGGGCGGAAAAACTGTTTTTT TRBD1 TRBJ1-4 TRBV15 .
CASSNLPRAKNIQYF TGTGCCAGCAGCAACCTTCCGAGAGCCAAAAACATTCAGTACTTC . TRBJ2-4 TRBV28 .
CASYLNAGELFF TGTGCCAGCTATCTAAATGCCGGGGAGCTGTTTTTT . TRBJ2-2 TRBV12-3/TRBV12-4 .
CASSSVAGRYSPLHF TGTGCCAGCAGCTCAGTTGCCGGGAGATATTCACCCCTCCACTTT . TRBJ1-6 TRBV7-3 .
CASSSGLVPEYF TGTGCCAGCAGTTCAGGACTAGTTCCTGAGTACTTC TRBD2 TRBJ2-7 TRBV27 .
CASSLQAPYEQYF TGTGCCAGCAGCTTACAGGCCCCCTACGAGCAGTACTTC . TRBJ2-7 TRBV7-9 few
CASSLSGTGVGYTF TGTGCCAGCAGTTTATCTGGGACAGGGGTTGGCTACACCTTC TRBD1 TRBJ1-2 TRBV27 .
CASSSAGADTQYF TGTGCCAGCAGCTCCGCGGGGGCAGATACGCAGTATTTT TRBD2 TRBJ2-3 TRBV7-9 .
CASSLEGDTYGYTF TGTGCCAGCAGTTTAGAGGGGGACACATATGGCTACACCTTC . TRBJ1-2 TRBV28 .
CASSTPGGYGYTF TGTGCCAGCAGTACTCCAGGGGGCTATGGCTACACCTTC TRBD1 TRBJ1-2 TRBV28 .
CAWRSGVSSGNTIYF TGTGCCTGGAGATCAGGGGTCAGCTCTGGAAACACCATATATTTT . TRBJ1-3 TRBV30 .